The 10 T cell receptor beta chains listed next were all sequenced from one sample in a study of neurological immune-mediated disorders. TCRdb itself ran the 5' RACE reads through MiXCR, one entry per CDR3 protein. The repertoire holds roughly 70,000 distinct CDR3 sequences, with roughly 4.9% as singletons. The specimen sequenced was PBMCs. The receptors derive from an older woman with multiple sclerosis.

This clonotype was counted ten times or more. The chain carries TRBV9 and TRBJ1-2; D is unresolved. Trimming removed 2 bases from V and 7 bases from J, with 12 bases in between. This CDR3 region has 13 residues. The germline V gene encodes CDR1 SGDLS and CDR2 YYNGEE. CDR3 DNA: TGTGCCAGCAGCGTGGGGTTAGCTTCTGGCTACACCTTC. Its translation: CASSVGLASGYTF.

This clonotype appeared a few times. This may be a read error, as it is one base from a much larger clone. The J gene is TRBJ2-4, the V gene TRBV7-6; 7 bases are a match to TRBD1. The trim removed 1 base at V and 8 bases at J, leaving 8 bases unmatched. The CDR3 is 15 amino acids. Looked up from germline, CDR1 is SGHVS and CDR2 is FNYEAQ. The CDR3 nucleotides are TGTGCCAGCAGCTTAGAGCCGAGACAGGGAGACATTCAGTACTTC. This codes for CASSLEPRQGDIQYF. The whole variable domain, filled in from reference TRBV7-6 and TRBJ2-4, reads GAGVSQSPRYKVTKRGQDVALRCDPISGHVSLYWYRQALGQGPEFLTYFNYEAQQDKSGLPNDRFSAERPEGSISTLTIQRTEQRDSAMYRCASSLEPRQGDIQYFGAGTRLSVL.

This clonotype was observed many times. The chain has TRBV5-1 and TRBJ1-1, with D unclear. Germline assignment: CDR1 SGHRS and CDR2 YFSETQ. V was cut by 0 bases and J by 7 bases, with 10 bases left in between. CDR3 length equals 13 residues. The chain's CDR3 is CASSLASRSEAFF. The CDR3 DNA reads TGCGCCAGCAGCTTGGCCAGTCGGAGTGAAGCTTTCTTT.

The table lists this clonotype with many counts. The V gene is TRBV9, the J gene TRBJ1-1; the D is unclear. This CDR3 has 14 amino acids. CDR1 and CDR2 (germline): SGDLS, YYNGEE. Trimming removed 0 bases from V and 7 bases from J, with 13 bases in between. CDR3 nucleotide sequence: TGTGCCAGCAGCGTAGACCCCCAGAGTTTTGAAGCTTTCTTT. It translates to CASSVDPQSFEAFF. Full variable domain (outside the CDR3, taken from reference TRBV9 and TRBJ1-1): DSGVTQTPKHLITATGQRVTLRCSPRSGDLSVYWYQQSLDQGLQFLIQYYNGEERAKGNILERFSAQQFPDLHSELNLSSLELGDSALYFCASSVDPQSFEAFFGQGTRLTVV.

This clonotype appeared many times. This chain connects TRBV5-1 to TRBJ2-4; D perhaps matches TRBD2 (6 bases). Trimming removed 0 bases at V and 5 bases at J, with 9 bases between. Germline V gene sequence: CDR1 SGHRS, CDR2 YFSETQ. CDR3 size: 14 residues. Written as DNA, the CDR3 is TGCGCCAGCAGCTTGGGCGGGGTCGAAAACATTCAGTACTTC. Amino acids: CASSLGGVENIQYF.

This clonotype was counted many times. The rearrangement links TRBV20-1 to TRBJ2-1; D gene unclear. Trimming pared 3 bases from V and 8 bases from J, leaving 11 bases between. CDR1 is DFQATT, CDR2 SNEGSKA, per germline (reference sequence). The CDR3 is 12 residues long. CDR3 bases: TGCAGTGCTAGTTCGGGTATCGATGAGCAGTTCTTC. Translation: CSASSGIDEQFF.

This clonotype was counted ten times or more. This chain joins TRBV7-3 and TRBJ2-1; 8 bases agree with TRBD2. The CDR3 extends over 15 amino acids. Germline lookup yields CDR1 SGHTA and CDR2 FQGTGA. Trimming cost V 5 bases and J 9 bases; bases outside gene matches: 12. The CDR3 region is CASSISGLVSGEQFF. CDR3 nucleotides: TGTGCCAGCAGCATTTCGGGACTAGTTTCTGGTGAGCAGTTCTTC.

This clonotype has at least ten counts. V and J are TRBV20-1 and TRBJ2-2, with 9 bases fitting TRBD1. The V segment lost 1 base and the J segment 3 bases; nucleotides outside the gene matches: 6. Germline V lookup: CDR1 DFQATT, CDR2 SNEGSKA (reference sequence). The CDR3 has 16 amino acids. The CDR3: CSARGYRGRDTGELFF. For the CDR3, the DNA is TGCAGTGCTAGAGGGTACAGGGGGCGAGACACCGGGGAGCTGTTTTTT.

This clonotype was observed many times. This chain connects TRBV3-1 to TRBJ2-1; no clear D. The CDR3 spans 13 residues. Germline V gene lookup returns CDR1 LGHDT and CDR2 YNNKEL (reference sequence). With 0 bases removed from V and 10 bases from J, the gap between germline ends came to 10 bases. CDR3 protein: CASSQDPHREQFF. In DNA form, the CDR3 reads TGTGCCAGCAGCCAAGATCCGCATAGGGAGCAGTTCTTC.

This clonotype was observed at least ten times. J is TRBJ1-4 and V is TRBV27; D might be TRBD1 (5 bases). V was shortened by 6 bases and J by 0 bases, with 14 bases between the two germline ends. Germline V lookup: CDR1 MNHEY, CDR2 SMNVEV (reference sequence). The CDR3 totals 16 residues. CDR3 nucleotides: TGTGCCAGCAGCATCCGGGACGGAGCAACTAATGAAAAACTGTTTTTT. Its protein product is CASSIRDGATNEKLFF.